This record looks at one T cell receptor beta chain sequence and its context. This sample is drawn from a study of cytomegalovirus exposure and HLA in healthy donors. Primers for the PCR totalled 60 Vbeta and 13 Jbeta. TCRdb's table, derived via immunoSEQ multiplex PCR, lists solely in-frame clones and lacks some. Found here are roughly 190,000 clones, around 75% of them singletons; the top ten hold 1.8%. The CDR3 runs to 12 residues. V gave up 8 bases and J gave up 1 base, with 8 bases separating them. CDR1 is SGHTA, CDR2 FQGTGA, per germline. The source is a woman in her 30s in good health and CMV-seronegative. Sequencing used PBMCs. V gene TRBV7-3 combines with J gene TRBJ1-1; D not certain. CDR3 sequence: CASGRGNTEAFF. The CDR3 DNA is TGTGCCAGCGGTCGGGGGAACACTGAAGCTTTCTTT.